The rows below give T cell receptor beta chains drawn from one sample of a study of shared clonotypes between healthy human individuals. The table came from immunoSEQ multiplex PCR; TCRdb's copy has only in-frame clones and leaves some out. Altogether roughly 300,000 clones are present, roughly 84% being singletons, with the ten largest covering roughly 16%. Sequencing was carried out using memory CD8+ T cells sorted from blood. The receptors were gathered from a man aged 18 to 35 in good health. CDR3s include the opening cysteine and the closing phenylalanine or tryptophan. A D gene is named only where the DNA matches it firmly. Clone size is shown for a subset of rows, as once, few, many or a class of expanded clone.

v_gene	abundance	j_gene	d_gene	CDR3aa
TRBV19	.	TRBJ2-1	TRBD2	CASSMWGPAGTSGHNEQFF
TRBV6-1	few	TRBJ1-5	TRBD1	CASRDSNQPQHF
TRBV10-1	.	TRBJ2-7	TRBD2	CASSSGGNYEQYF
TRBV10-2	.	TRBJ2-7	.	CASSERRREQYF
TRBV9	.	TRBJ2-7	TRBD2	CASSEGLAETYEQYF
TRBV20-1	.	TRBJ1-2	.	CSAKDWVGYTF
TRBV4-3	.	TRBJ2-1	TRBD2	CASSQGTNNEQFF
TRBV6-1	.	TRBJ2-7	.	CASSEQGASYEQYF
TRBV13	.	TRBJ1-4	TRBD1	CASRQGGMEKLFF
TRBV27	.	TRBJ2-1	.	CASSSVVSPDYNEQFF
TRBV9	once	TRBJ2-1	.	CASSVAPTSNEQFF
TRBV6-1	.	TRBJ2-7	TRBD2	CASSELAGAPYEQYF
TRBV29-1	.	TRBJ1-1	TRBD1	CSVEPQISDRGVEAFF
TRBV6-6	.	TRBJ1-1	.	CASSYLQELNTEAFF
TRBV7-9	.	TRBJ2-4	TRBD2	CASSLAHQGGENIQYF
TRBV6-1	.	TRBJ2-7	.	CASSEIGEQYF
TRBV7-6	.	TRBJ1-6	TRBD1	CASSSGTGIGSPLHF
TRBV4-3	.	TRBJ1-2	TRBD1	CASSQDWQGGREGYTF
TRBV2	few	TRBJ2-7	.	CASSRVGLEQYF
TRBV4-3	.	TRBJ2-3	TRBD2	CASSRRLAGVGTDTQYF
TRBV28	.	TRBJ2-7	.	CASSFLGDTYEQYF
TRBV10-1	.	TRBJ2-1	.	CASPLQGQSYNEQFF
TRBV30	.	TRBJ2-1	.	CAWDGDEFEGNEQFF
TRBV5-6	.	TRBJ1-1	.	CASSFTGSGNTEAFF
TRBV12-5	.	TRBJ2-5	.	CASGLWAGGSAKFFQETQYF
TRBV13	.	TRBJ1-1	TRBD1	CASSSDREAEAFF
TRBV2	.	TRBJ2-7	TRBD1	CASNPGQGIGYEQYF
TRBV5-4	.	TRBJ2-5	TRBD2	CASSPRGSGVETQYF
TRBV7-9	few	TRBJ2-2	TRBD2	CASSLEGLAGTNTGELFF
TRBV29-1	.	TRBJ2-2	TRBD2	CSVESAGVHTGELFF
TRBV30	.	TRBJ2-4	.	CAWSKDNRAHLAKNIQYF
TRBV5-1	.	TRBJ2-7	TRBD1	CASSDPGQGYEQYF
TRBV27	once	TRBJ1-6	.	CASSIGAVYSPLHF
TRBV11-3	.	TRBJ2-7	.	CASSLGQPYEQYF
TRBV11-2	.	TRBJ1-5	.	CASSLEGNLAYQPQHF
TRBV4-1	.	TRBJ2-1	.	CASSPAGNEQFF
TRBV6-1	many	TRBJ1-3	.	CASSEVPSGNTIYF
TRBV28	.	TRBJ1-6	TRBD1	CASSYTTGLGGSPLHF
TRBV2	.	TRBJ1-2	.	CASSEMSGGYTF
TRBV27	.	TRBJ1-2	.	CASSLKGSGGLNYGYTF
TRBV2	.	TRBJ2-4	TRBD1	CASSETTGGNIQYF
TRBV29-1	once	TRBJ2-7	.	CSVVGQLSYEQYF
TRBV11-3	.	TRBJ2-2	TRBD1	CASSARQGATGELFF
TRBV7-8	.	TRBJ2-3	.	CASSISASTDTQYF
TRBV4-1	.	TRBJ2-3	TRBD2	CASSQDRLAGTASTDTQYF